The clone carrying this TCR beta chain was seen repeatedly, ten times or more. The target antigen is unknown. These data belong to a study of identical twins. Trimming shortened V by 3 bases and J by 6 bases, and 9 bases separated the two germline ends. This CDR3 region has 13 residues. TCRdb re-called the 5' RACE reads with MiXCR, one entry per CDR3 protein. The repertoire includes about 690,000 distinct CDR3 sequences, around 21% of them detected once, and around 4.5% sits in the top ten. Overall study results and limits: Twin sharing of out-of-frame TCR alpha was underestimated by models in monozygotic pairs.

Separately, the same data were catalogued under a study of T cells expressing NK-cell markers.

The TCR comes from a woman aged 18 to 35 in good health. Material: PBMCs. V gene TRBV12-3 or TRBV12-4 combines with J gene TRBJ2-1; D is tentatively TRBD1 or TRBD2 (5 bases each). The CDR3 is CASSLRGPNEQFF. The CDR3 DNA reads TGTGCCAGCAGTTTGAGGGGTCCCAATGAGCAGTTCTTC.